This TCR beta chain comes out of a study of OX40 agonist ivuxolimab in advanced cancers. Background for the entire study: Ivuxolimab was a fully human IgG2 agonistic monoclonal antibody targeting the costimulatory receptor OX40 (CD134). Intravenous ivuxolimab was administered to patients every 2 weeks at six dose levels: 0.01, 0.1, 0.3, 1.5, 3 and 10 mg/kg. Of the 52 patients in dose escalation, approximately 20 had hepatocellular carcinoma, approximately 15 had melanoma, 9 had renal cell carcinoma and 9 had head and neck cancer. In the dose-escalation cohort, roughly 80% of patients were male, and the mean age was approximately 64 years, with a range of about 20 to 90. Prior anti-PD-1, anti-PD-L1 or anti-CTLA-4 therapy was permitted, and checkpoint inhibitors had been received by 30% to 40% of dose-escalation patients. Partial responses were achieved by three dose-escalation patients, of whom one had hepatocellular carcinoma and two had cutaneous melanoma. Peripheral TCRbeta sequencing aimed to test whether ivuxolimab altered TCR sequence diversity and caused clonal T-cell expansion. The paper describes the monotherapy dose-escalation part (N of about 55 patients) of the phase I trial of ivuxolimab.

On this clone: Its recognized antigen is unknown. The record has no base qualities; no much larger clone is one base away.

Genomic DNA was extracted from sorted cells for sequencing of the TCRbeta CDR3 region. The immunoSEQ Assay was used to sequence the TCRbeta CDR3 regions. Held by TCRdb, this immuneACCESS table contains in-frame sequences only and omits some clones. Under half of the omission traces to an unresolved V gene where checked; the cause of the rest is unknown. Present in this sample are tens of thousands of clones, about 93% of which were seen just once. The ten top clones hold 14% of the sample. General conclusions and limits of the study: At doses of 0.1 to 3.0 mg/kg, clonal expansion of both CD4+ and CD8+ blood T cells was observed from baseline to week 6. On average, CD8+ T cells showed more expanded clones than CD4+ T cells after ivuxolimab. Low levels of normalized T-cell clonal expansion were also seen in some patients who did not respond. Which antigens the clonally expanded peripheral T cells were specific for was not determined. In partial responders in the 0.1-3.0 mg/kg groups, normalized peripheral clonal expansion was found to be among the lowest, especially among CD8+ T cells.

The trial excluded patients who had a history of autoimmune disease or who were on systemic immunosuppression. In every dose cohort, peripheral blood was drawn for TCR sequencing at baseline, cycle 4 day 1, and cycle 7 day 1. The samples were drawn from a first-in-human, open-label, multicenter phase I dose-escalation trial of ivuxolimab. Adults with locally advanced or metastatic melanoma, renal cell, hepatocellular, or head and neck squamous cell carcinoma were enrolled in the trial. Before TCR sequencing, CD4+ T cells and CD8+ T cells from peripheral blood were sorted into separate populations. The CDR3, from cysteine to phenylalanine, totals 10 residues. CDR3 DNA is the only sequence kept; it has 30 bases, read in frame from the first base. According to the germline V gene, CDR1 reads SQVTM and CDR2 reads ANQGSEA. Trimming removed 4 bases from V and 5 bases from J, leaving 3 bases between the germline ends.

This specimen was CD4+ or CD8+ T cells sorted from blood, taken in a trial of the OX40 agonist ivuxolimab. The receptor chain draws on TRBV29-1 and TRBJ2-1, with the D segment identity uncertain. The source is an adult with an advanced solid tumor such as melanoma, head and neck, liver or kidney cancer. The CDR3 is CSVVDNEQFF. The nucleotide sequence is TGCAGCGTTGTGGACAATGAGCAGTTCTTC.